The TCR beta chain under discussion was sequenced for a study of T cell changes during pregnancy in multiple sclerosis (dated by TCRdb to between 2018 and 2021). As for the study more broadly: In women with multiple sclerosis, the researchers looked at how the T cell repertoire shifted as pregnancy progressed.

Comment on this clone: Its antigen specificity is not known. The record has no base qualities; no much larger clone is one base away.

The method was the immunoSEQ multiplex PCR assay. Drawn from immuneACCESS, this table holds only the in-frame rearrangements with V and J called that TCRdb kept. Clones are partly lost; checked studies trace under half to an unresolved V gene and leave the rest unexplained. Counted in this sample were tens of thousands of clones; roughly 90% of them appeared once. Together, the top ten hold over 4% of the sample. This receptor was obtained from a female donor in good health, enrolled as a control in a pregnancy study. Material: peripheral blood, obtained after pregnancy.

The CDR3 reads as follows: CASSLGTPPYEQYF. The DNA is TGTGCCAGCAGCTTAGGGACACCACCCTACGAGCAGTACTTC. The sequence is built from TRBV7-3 and TRBJ2-7; TRBD1 might be the D gene, on 6 matching bases. V was cut back by 2 bases and J by 2 bases, leaving a gap of 10 bases between them. In the germline V gene, CDR1 corresponds to SGHTA and CDR2 to FQGTGA. From its cysteine to its phenylalanine, the CDR3 spans 14 amino acids. Only the CDR3 DNA stays, 42 bases, in frame from base 1. With the rest looked up from the reference TRBV7-3 and TRBJ2-7 genes rather than sequenced, the full variable domain is GAGVSQTPSNKVTEKGKYVELRCDPISGHTALYWYRQSLGQGPEFLIYFQGTGAADDSGLPNDRFFAVRPEGSVSTLKIQRTERGDSAVYLCASSLGTPPYEQYFGPGTRLTVT.